This T cell receptor (beta chain) was captured in a study of T-cell memory formation after mild COVID-19. Study-level findings and limits: Day 37-peaking second-wave clones had unconfirmed SARS-CoV-2 specificity. Clones contracting across day 15 to 85 had a balanced CD4/CD8 profile; later expanding clones leaned CD4+. Within pre-infection memory, some responding clones were found, suggesting cross-reactive memory joined.

For this clonotype: What it binds is unknown.

TCRdb passed the 5' RACE reads through MiXCR, listing each CDR3 protein once. The table includes hundreds of thousands of distinct CDR3 sequences, more than 15% detected once. V lost 2 bases to trimming and J lost 0 bases, with 12 bases between them. This CDR3 comprises 16 residues. The germline V gene has CDR1 KGHSH and CDR2 LQKENI. The sequencing sample was made of PBMCs or a T cell subset sorted from them (not recorded which). The receptor comes from a man younger than 35 who had mild COVID-19 (a few samples of this study predate the infection). Cell type and time point are not known. The chain carries TRBV18 and TRBJ2-3; D tentatively reads TRBD1 or TRBD2 (5 bases each). CDR3 region: CASSPRGRGSTDTQYF. DNA of the CDR3: TGTGCCAGCTCACCAAGGGGACGGGGTAGCACAGATACGCAGTATTTT.